Presented here are 30 T cell receptor beta chains from one specimen sequenced in a study of blood T cell repertoires in COVID-19 (dated by TCRdb to between 2020 and 2021). Library preparation was by the immunoSEQ multiplex PCR assay. The table was pulled from immuneACCESS by TCRdb, which kept in-frame rearrangements only. Such tables lose some clones; where checked, under half of the loss comes from unresolved V genes, and the rest has no known cause. The sample table records 55,000 to 70,000 clones; roughly 91% of these occur just once. The ten top clones hold more than 5.5% of the sample. Specimen: peripheral blood. Receptors were obtained from a man aged 40-49 years with COVID-19, enrolled during active disease.

The rearrangement uses TRBV7-3 and TRBJ2-1; D perhaps matches TRBD2 (6 bases). Germline lookup yields CDR1 SGHTA and CDR2 FQGTGA. This CDR3 contains 14 residues. The V gene lost 5 bases and the J gene lost 5 bases, with 13 bases spanning the gap. DNA of the CDR3: TGTGCCAGCAGCCTTTCGGGGGTGAACAATGAGCAGTTCTTC. Translated: CASSLSGVNNEQFF.

V is TRBV5-4 and J is TRBJ1-2, with a tentative D call TRBD1 (6 bases). CDR3 length: 15 residues. V was pared by 0 bases and J by 5 bases, with 14 bases between. CDR1 SGHNT and CDR2 YYREEE come from the germline V gene (reference sequence). The CDR3 coding sequence is TGTGCCAGCAGCTTGGAGACCAGGGGTTGGTATGGCTACACCTTC. Protein product: CASSLETRGWYGYTF.

The V call is TRBV4-2, the J call TRBJ1-2, with TRBD1 as a possible D gene (5 bases). There are 13 residues in the CDR3. The germline V gene encodes CDR1 LGHNA and CDR2 YNFKEQ. V lost 5 bases and J 7 bases, leaving 14 bases between the germline ends. This CDR3 is CASSTGIVSGYTF. The CDR3 DNA is TGTGCCAGCAGCACAGGAATTGTCTCTGGCTACACCTTC.

The chain is built from TRBV5-4 and TRBJ1-3, with TRBD1 matching over 10 bases. V shed 4 bases and J 4 bases; nucleotides not matched to a gene: 8. The germline V gene has CDR1 SGHNT and CDR2 YYREEE (reference sequence). The CDR3 has 16 residues. The CDR3 DNA sequence: TGTGCCAGCAGCACCAGACAGGGGGCGACGGGAAACACCATATATTTT. This codes for CASSTRQGATGNTIYF.

In its sample, this clone was seen once. This sequence joins TRBV3-1 (or the pseudogene TRBV3-2) and TRBJ1-6; D is perhaps TRBD1 (5 bases). The CDR3 length is 15 residues. Trimming shortened V by 3 bases and J by 10 bases, and 16 bases separated the two germline ends. Germline CDR1 LGHDT, CDR2 YNNKEL (reference sequence). The CDR3 sequence: CASSQDGQYPSPLHF. Written as DNA, the CDR3 is TGTGCCAGCAGCCAGGACGGACAATATCCCTCACCCCTCCACTTT.

The rearrangement links TRBV13 to TRBJ2-3; D is possibly TRBD2 (7 bases). CDR3 length: 13 amino acids. Germline V gene sequence: CDR1 PRHDT, CDR2 FYEKMQ (reference sequence). The germline V and J ends were trimmed by 8 bases and 5 bases, with 14 bases remaining between them. The CDR3, as DNA: TGTGCCAGCCGAAGGGGGAGGGGAGATACGCAGTATTTT. Protein: CASRRGRGDTQYF.

V usage is TRBV25-1 and J usage is TRBJ1-2; the match to TRBD1 covers 7 bases. CDR3 length equals 13 residues. After removal of 8 bases from V and 2 bases from J, the junction contained 5 bases not matched to a gene. Germline CDR1 reads MGHDK; CDR2 reads SYGVNS. DNA for the CDR3: TGTGCCAGCCGGGACAGCGGCAACTATGGCTACACCTTC. It yields the protein CASRDSGNYGYTF.

This clone was seen a handful of times. This same CDR3 is encoded by further DNA sequences in the sample. The rearrangement joins TRBV18 to TRBJ2-7, with TRBD1 identical over 8 bases. Unmatched junction bases numbered 2, after V lost 2 bases and J lost 2 bases. The CDR3 covers 14 residues. The germline gives CDR1 KGHSH, CDR2 LQKENI. The CDR3 is CASSPGQGTYEQYF. DNA for the CDR3: TGTGCCAGCTCACCAGGACAGGGAACCTACGAGCAGTACTTC.

The V and J genes are TRBV5-6 and TRBJ1-6; D gene uncertain. V lost 4 bases, J lost 10 bases, and 18 bases lay in between. Germline CDR1 SGHDT, CDR2 YYEEEE. The CDR3 is made up of 15 amino acids. CDR3: CASSPVPDPGSPLHF. The CDR3 DNA reads as TGTGCCAGCAGCCCCGTCCCGGATCCGGGGTCACCCCTCCACTTT.

The chain combines TRBV6-5 with TRBJ1-5; D remains ambiguous. Trimming pared 6 bases from V and 2 bases from J, leaving 14 bases between. The CDR3 spans 15 residues. In germline, CDR1 is MNHEY, CDR2 SVGAGI. The CDR3 region is CASRAPGIRNQPQHF. The CDR3 nucleotides are TGTGCCAGCAGGGCCCCGGGGATTCGCAATCAGCCCCAGCATTTT.

The chain links TRBV19 to TRBJ1-1; TRBD1 is a possible D gene (5 bases). Germline V gives CDR1 LNHDA, CDR2 SQIVND (reference sequence). The V and J ends lost 8 bases and 4 bases respectively, with 14 bases between them. The CDR3 consists of 13 residues. The CDR3 sequence: CASAGRGGTEAFF. The CDR3 region has the DNA TGTGCCAGTGCAGGGAGGGGCGGCACTGAAGCTTTCTTT.

The rearrangement joins TRBV6-1 to TRBJ1-5; D possibly corresponds to TRBD1 (5 bases). V lost 2 bases, J lost 5 bases, and 13 bases lay in between. Germline-derived CDR1 and CDR2 are MNHNS and SASEGT. The length of the CDR3 is 15 residues. The CDR3 reads CASSEIGVGYQPQHF. CDR3 bases: TGTGCCAGCAGTGAAATAGGGGTTGGTTATCAGCCCCAGCATTTT.

The chain employs TRBV6-5 and TRBJ2-7; a weak D match, TRBD1 (6 bases). The germline CDR1 and CDR2 sequences are MNHEY and SVGAGI. V was cut by 5 bases and J by 3 bases, with 14 bases left in between. This CDR3 spans 14 amino acids. CDR3 residues: CASSTGQIYYEQYF. CDR3 nucleotide sequence: TGTGCCAGCAGTACCGGACAGATATACTACGAGCAGTACTTC.

The J gene is TRBJ1-2, the V gene TRBV6-6; maybe TRBD1 (5 bases). The germline gives CDR1 MNHNY, CDR2 SVGAGI (reference sequence). V lost 5 bases and J 8 bases, leaving 12 bases between the germline ends. CDR3 size: 12 residues. This CDR3 is CASSVMRGGYTF. CDR3 sequence (DNA): TGTGCCAGCAGTGTAATGCGGGGCGGCTACACCTTC.

V gene TRBV7-9 combines with J gene TRBJ2-2, with TRBD1 matching over 8 bases. The CDR3 sequence is 17 residues long. CDR1 and CDR2 (germline): SEHNR, FQNEAQ (reference sequence). The V and J ends lost 5 bases and 5 bases, in that order; junction bases with no gene match: 13. The CDR3 reads CASSLRPGTGETGELFF. The CDR3 DNA sequence: TGTGCCAGCAGCCTACGACCCGGGACAGGAGAAACCGGGGAGCTGTTTTTT.

The V gene is TRBV19, the J gene TRBJ2-3, with TRBD1 as a possible D gene (5 bases). The germline gives CDR1 LNHDA, CDR2 SQIVND (reference sequence). This CDR3 is 13 amino acids long. Trimming removed 5 bases at V and 6 bases at J, with 12 bases between. CDR3 sequence: CASSLGPEDTQYF. The CDR3 coding sequence is TGTGCCAGTAGTCTGGGGCCCGAGGATACGCAGTATTTT.

This chain uses TRBV2 with TRBJ1-5; the D is unclear. The V gene's germline CDR1 is SNHLY and CDR2 FYNNEI. CDR3 length: 14 amino acids. V was shortened by 2 bases and J by 0 bases, with 5 bases between the two germline ends. CDR3 sequence: CASSEQVSNQPQHF. CDR3 bases: TGTGCCAGCAGTGAACAGGTTAGCAATCAGCCCCAGCATTTT.

The V call is TRBV4-2, the J call TRBJ2-2; the D gene is possibly TRBD2 (7 bases). Trimming removed 4 bases from V and 4 bases from J, with 19 bases in between. CDR3 length equals 17 residues. The germline CDR1 and CDR2 sequences are LGHNA and YNFKEQ. The CDR3: CASSLSGGGLSTGELFF. Here the CDR3 DNA reads TGTGCCAGCAGCCTCTCTGGGGGGGGCTTGTCCACCGGGGAGCTGTTTTTT.

The gene calls are TRBV19 and TRBJ2-5, with 8 positions matching TRBD1. This CDR3 has 15 residues. After removal of 3 bases from V and 3 bases from J, the junction contained 6 bases not matched to a gene. The germline V gene has CDR1 LNHDA and CDR2 SQIVND (reference sequence). This chain's CDR3 is CASSIQTGVEETQYF. CDR3 coding DNA: TGTGCCAGTAGTATTCAGACAGGGGTCGAAGAGACCCAGTACTTC.

This chain links TRBV3-1 (or the pseudogene TRBV3-2) with TRBJ1-3; D is uncertain. Germline V gene sequence: CDR1 LGHDT, CDR2 YNNKEL (reference sequence). This CDR3 region has 16 residues. The V end was cut by 0 bases, the J end by 2 bases, with 11 bases between. As DNA, the CDR3 is TGTGCCAGCAGCCAAGAAGGTCGGGGAACTGGAAACACCATATATTTT. Its translation is CASSQEGRGTGNTIYF.

The V gene is TRBV19, the J gene TRBJ1-1; a weak D match, TRBD1 (5 bases). Trimming cost V 5 bases and J 0 bases, with 13 bases left between them. CDR3 size: 15 residues. Germline V gives CDR1 LNHDA, CDR2 SQIVND (reference sequence). The CDR3 nucleotides read TGTGCCAGTAGTGCTACACAGGATTTGAACACTGAAGCTTTCTTT. It is translated as CASSATQDLNTEAFF.

The chain joins TRBV30 to TRBJ1-1, with unresolved D. V lost 2 bases, J lost 2 bases, and 12 bases lay in between. Germline lookup yields CDR1 GTSNPN and CDR2 SVGIG (reference sequence). The CDR3 has 14 residues. CDR3 nucleotides: TGTGCCTGGAGTTTTGGAGGAGTAAACACTGAAGCTTTCTTT. Translating gives CAWSFGGVNTEAFF. The full variable domain, in which reference TRBV30 and TRBJ1-1 provide the parts outside the CDR3, is SQTIHQWPATLVQPVGSPLSLECTVEGTSNPNLYWYRQAAGRGLQLLFYSVGIGQISSEVPQNLSASRPQDRQFILSSKKLLLSDSGFYLCAWSFGGVNTEAFFGQGTRLTVV.

The V call is TRBV10-3, the J call TRBJ1-2; TRBD1 might be the D (5 bases). This CDR3 has 14 amino acids. CDR1 is ENHRY, CDR2 SYGVKD, per germline. V lost 2 bases, J lost 6 bases, and 13 bases lay in between. The CDR3 DNA reads as TGTGCCATCAGTGAGAGGGGAGGGGCTAATGGCTACACCTTC. Encoded protein: CAISERGGANGYTF.

In DNA, the CDR3 is TGCGCCAGCAGTCGACAAGATACGTCGGGATATGGCTACACCTTC. Translated, it gives CASSRQDTSGYGYTF. The chain combines TRBV4-1 with TRBJ1-2; D remains unclear. Germline CDR1 reads MGHRA; CDR2 reads YSYEKL. Deletions cut 6 bases from V and 5 bases from J, with 19 bases between. The CDR3 covers 15 residues.

This chain connects TRBV7-3 to TRBJ2-7; 7 positions match TRBD1. This CDR3 contains 14 residues. The germline V gene has CDR1 SGHTA and CDR2 FQGTGA. With V trimmed by 5 bases and J by 2 bases, 6 bases remained unmatched. The CDR3 protein is CASSPGTVPYEQYF. CDR3 sequence (DNA): TGTGCCAGCAGCCCCGGGACAGTCCCCTACGAGCAGTACTTC.

This clone showed up just once. V gene TRBV11-3 combines with J gene TRBJ2-2, with TRBD1 matching over 8 bases. Germline-derived CDR1 and CDR2 are SGHNT and YENEEA. The CDR3 runs to 15 residues. Trimming took 5 bases from V and 4 from J; bases not matched to a gene: 6. The CDR3 DNA reads TGTGCCAGCAGCCCCCGACAGGGGAGCACCGGGGAGCTGTTTTTT. As protein: CASSPRQGSTGELFF.

This chain joins TRBV30 and TRBJ1-2; 7 bases map to TRBD1. J was trimmed by 2 bases and V by 0 bases; bases with no gene match: 12. CDR1 and CDR2 (germline): GTSNPN, SVGIG (reference sequence). This CDR3 comprises 17 residues. Here the CDR3 DNA reads TGTGCCTGGAGTGTACACGTCGGGACAGATTACAACTATGGCTACACCTTC. This sequence encodes CAWSVHVGTDYNYGYTF.

V usage is TRBV12-3 or TRBV12-4 and J usage is TRBJ1-2; tentatively, D is TRBD1 (6 bases). The germline V and J ends were trimmed by 7 bases and 6 bases, with 12 bases remaining between them. The CDR3 runs 12 residues. CDR3 region: CASTPDRNGYTF. CDR3 coding DNA: TGTGCCAGCACCCCGGACAGAAATGGCTACACCTTC.

This chain uses TRBV2 with TRBJ2-1; unclear D gene. The CDR3 has 12 amino acids. Between the trimmed V and J ends, which lost 7 bases and 7 bases, there was a span of 11 bases. The germline CDR1 and CDR2 sequences are SNHLY and FYNNEI. CDR3: CASTQAENEQFF. The CDR3 coding sequence is TGTGCCAGCACTCAGGCTGAGAATGAGCAGTTCTTC.

The rearrangement joins TRBV5-4 to TRBJ1-3; TRBD1 is a possible D gene (5 bases). V was cut by 4 bases and J by 0 bases, with 14 bases left in between. Looked up from germline, CDR1 is SGHNT and CDR2 is YYREEE (reference sequence). The length of the CDR3 is 16 residues. In DNA form, the CDR3 reads TGTGCCAGCAGCCCACCCGGGGGAAGCTCTGGAAACACCATATATTTT. Translating it yields CASSPPGGSSGNTIYF.